These 10 T cell receptor beta chains were sequenced from one sample in a study of blood T cell repertoires in COVID-19. Sequencing was performed with immunoSEQ multiplex PCR; in TCRdb, only in-frame clones are kept and a portion is missing. The repertoire consists of 250,000 to 300,000 clones, with 80% to 90% occurring once and the leading ten covering approximately 4%. Sequencing was performed on PBMCs or T cells enriched from blood (not recorded which). The source is a man aged 25 to 40 with acute COVID-19.

Only a few counts were recorded for this clone. This chain uses TRBV4-1 with TRBJ1-2; 7 bases are shared with TRBD1. Germline values: CDR1 MGHRA, CDR2 YSYEKL. The CDR3 sequence is 13 residues long. Unmatched junction bases numbered 4, after V lost 4 bases and J lost 5 bases. The chain's CDR3 is CASSLGTAYGYTF. CDR3 in DNA: TGCGCCAGCAGCCTTGGGACAGCGTATGGCTACACCTTC.

V gene TRBV3-1 (or the pseudogene TRBV3-2) combines with J gene TRBJ1-1; D is possibly TRBD1 (5 bases). This CDR3 comprises 12 residues. CDR1 is LGHDT and CDR2 is YNNKEL in the germline V gene (reference sequence). Trimming took 2 bases from V and 7 from J, leaving 8 bases between them. CDR3 in DNA: TGTGCCAGCAGCCAACGGGGGGGTGAAGCTTTCTTT. Amino acid sequence: CASSQRGGEAFF.

The genes are TRBV28 and TRBJ1-2; 9 nucleotides line up with TRBD1. Trimming removed 3 bases from V and 2 bases from J; junction bases left unmatched: 4. Germline-derived CDR1 and CDR2 are MDHEN and SYDVKM. CDR3 length: 15 amino acids. The CDR3 nucleotides read TGTGCCAGCAGTTTGCCGGGACAGGGAAACTATGGCTACACCTTC. The encoded protein is CASSLPGQGNYGYTF.

The gene calls are TRBV6-5 and TRBJ1-5, with 8 positions matching TRBD1. Germline CDR1 reads MNHEY; CDR2 reads SVGAGI. The ends lost 3 bases at V and 1 base at J; junction bases unmatched: 2. There are 15 residues in the CDR3. The CDR3, as DNA: TGTGCCAGCAGTTATCGGACAGGGAGCAATCAGCCCCAGCATTTT. The encoded protein is CASSYRTGSNQPQHF.

The chain couples TRBV25-1 to TRBJ1-1; D perhaps matches TRBD1 (5 bases). The CDR3 is 13 amino acids. Germline assignment: CDR1 MGHDK and CDR2 SYGVNS. V lost 2 bases to trimming and J lost 6 bases, with 10 bases between them. Written as DNA, the CDR3 is TGTGCCAGCAGTGAACAGGGAAGGGCTGAAGCTTTCTTT. Translating it yields CASSEQGRAEAFF.

CDR3 amino acids: CASSLIDRLYNEQFF. The CDR3 DNA reads TGTGCCAGCAGTTTAATTGATCGACTCTACAATGAGCAGTTCTTC. This chain links TRBV27 with TRBJ2-1; D not certain. V lost 2 bases to trimming and J lost 3 bases, with 11 bases between them. The CDR3 has 15 residues. Germline V CDR1 and CDR2: MNHEY, SMNVEV (reference sequence).

This clone was seen a single time. V gene TRBV28 combines with J gene TRBJ1-5; TRBD1 is a possible D gene (5 bases). CDR3 length: 12 residues. Trimming took off 10 bases at V and 3 bases at J, with 10 bases between the two ends. The V gene's germline CDR1 is MDHEN and CDR2 SYDVKM. DNA for the CDR3: TGTGCCACCGGGGGGTCCAATCAGCCCCAGCATTTT. Amino acid sequence: CATGGSNQPQHF.

The V gene is TRBV2, the J gene TRBJ2-2, with 13 bases matching TRBD2. The CDR3 has 16 residues. Germline-derived CDR1 and CDR2 are SNHLY and FYNNEI. V lost 6 bases and J lost 5; bases outside the gene matches: 6. CDR3 amino acids: CASSETSGGATGELFF. In DNA form, the CDR3 reads TGTGCCAGCAGCGAAACTAGCGGGGGGGCGACCGGGGAGCTGTTTTTT.

Details on this clone: One end of the junction varies from germline; a read error may be responsible. The chain couples TRBV5-1 to TRBJ2-2, with TRBD2 identical over 11 bases. CDR1 and CDR2 (germline): SGHRS, YFSETQ. This CDR3 spans 17 amino acids. The CDR3 loop reads CASSPPLAGVGTGELFF. CDR3 coding DNA: TGTGCCAGCAGCCCCCCACTAGCGGGAGTGGGCACCGGGGAGCTGTTTTTT.

The CDR3 DNA is TGTGCCAGCAGCTCGAACGGAGATTTAGAGACCCAGTACTTC. This gives the protein CASSSNGDLETQYF. The chain employs TRBV21-1 and TRBJ2-5; the table's D call of TRBD2 was not tested on the DNA. TRBV21-1 is a pseudogene. The CDR3 has 14 amino acids.